The 25 T cell receptor beta chains below come from one sample, sequenced in a study of OX40 agonist ivuxolimab in advanced cancers. Library preparation was by the immunoSEQ multiplex PCR assay. The table comes from immuneACCESS by way of TCRdb, which keeps in-frame sequences with V and J called. Part of the clones is missing from these tables; in studies checked, under half for an unresolved V gene and the rest for unknown reasons. The sample contains 35,000 to 50,000 clones, approximately 85% of them found a single time. Together, the top ten hold more than 15% of the sample. Sequencing was performed on CD4+ or CD8+ T cells sorted from blood, taken in a trial of the OX40 agonist ivuxolimab. The receptors here all came from an adult with an advanced solid tumor such as melanoma, head and neck, liver or kidney cancer.

The rearrangement joins TRBV9 to TRBJ1-6, with 7 positions matching TRBD1. J lost 6 bases, V lost 3 bases, and 3 bases had no gene match. The V gene's germline CDR1 is SGDLS and CDR2 YYNGEE. CDR3 length: 14 amino acids. In DNA form, the CDR3 reads TGTGCCAGCAGCGGACAGGGTTTTAATTCACCCCTCCACTTT. Translating it yields CASSGQGFNSPLHF.

The DNA for the CDR3 is TGTGCCAGCAGCCGAGGTGTGGGGTCCTACAATGAGCAGTTCTTC. Its protein is CASSRGVGSYNEQFF. This chain connects TRBV7-3 to TRBJ2-1; D unresolved. The germline CDR1 and CDR2 sequences are SGHTA and FQGTGA. The CDR3 covers 15 residues. Trimming removed 5 bases from V and 1 base from J, with 12 bases in between.

This clone was picked up one time. The chain has TRBV15 and TRBJ1-2; D ambiguous. Germline CDR1 reads LNHNV; CDR2 reads YYDKDF (reference sequence). Trimming took off 2 bases at V and 2 bases at J, with 12 bases between the two ends. CDR3 length: 15 residues. CDR3 protein: CATSRFPGGNYGYTF. CDR3 DNA: TGTGCCACCAGCAGATTCCCAGGTGGAAACTATGGCTACACCTTC.

V usage is TRBV4-1 and J usage is TRBJ2-7; possible D gene TRBD1, 5 bases. Germline V gene data show CDR1 as MGHRA and CDR2 as YSYEKL. The CDR3 extends over 15 amino acids. V lost 0 bases, J lost 0 bases, and 9 bases lay in between. The CDR3 bases are TGCGCCAGCAGCCAAGATCCAGGGTCCTCCTACGAGCAGTACGTC. It specifies CASSQDPGSSYEQYV.

This clone was observed a single time. The V and J genes are TRBV9 and TRBJ1-6; D uncertain. Germline V lookup: CDR1 SGDLS, CDR2 YYNGEE. V was cut by 2 bases and J by 6 bases, with 6 bases left in between. The CDR3 is 13 residues long. The CDR3 reads CASSVWSNSPLHF. Written as DNA, the CDR3 is TGTGCCAGCAGCGTCTGGAGTAATTCACCCCTCCACTTT. The full variable domain, completed using reference TRBV9 and TRBJ1-6, is DSGVTQTPKHLITATGQRVTLRCSPRSGDLSVYWYQQSLDQGLQFLIQYYNGEERAKGNILERFSAQQFPDLHSELNLSSLELGDSALYFCASSVWSNSPLHFGNGTRLTVT.

The rearrangement uses TRBV9 and TRBJ1-6; 8 bases are shared with TRBD1. The V segment lost 0 bases and the J segment 7 bases; nucleotides outside the gene matches: 9. Germline V gene sequence: CDR1 SGDLS, CDR2 YYNGEE. The CDR3 runs 17 residues. The CDR3 DNA is TGTGCCAGCAGCGTAGCCGAGGACAGGGCCGTCAATTCACCCCTCCACTTT. It yields the protein CASSVAEDRAVNSPLHF.

The chain has TRBV5-1 and TRBJ1-2; D ambiguous. V was shortened by 0 bases and J by 10 bases, with 13 bases between the two germline ends. The CDR3 extends over 13 amino acids. CDR1 and CDR2 (germline): SGHRS, YFSETQ. The CDR3 spells CASSLERILFYTF. The CDR3 nucleotides read TGCGCCAGCAGCTTGGAACGGATCCTTTTCTACACCTTC.

This clone was recorded only once. J is TRBJ2-7 and V is TRBV28; TRBD2 aligns across 11 bases. In germline, CDR1 is MDHEN, CDR2 SYDVKM. The CDR3 has 14 amino acids. V lost 7 bases, J lost 3 bases, and 5 bases stayed unmatched. CDR3 loop: CASKTGTSGYEQYF. CDR3 coding DNA: TGTGCCAGCAAGACAGGGACTAGCGGCTACGAGCAGTACTTC.

In DNA form, the CDR3 reads TGTGCCAGCAGCCCCACTAGCGGGGGGGCACAATGGCAAGAGACCCAGTACTTC. Translated, it gives CASSPTSGGAQWQETQYF. This chain joins TRBV9 and TRBJ2-5, with 13 bases identical to TRBD2. J lost 2 bases, V lost 4 bases, and 11 bases had no gene match. There are 18 residues in the CDR3. CDR1 is SGDLS and CDR2 is YYNGEE in the germline V gene.

V and J are TRBV11-1 and TRBJ1-2; D unresolved. V lost 1 base, J lost 0 bases, and 6 bases lay in between. Germline CDR1 reads SGHAT; CDR2 reads FQDESV (reference sequence). The CDR3 is made up of 14 amino acids. CDR3 DNA: TGTGCCAGCAGCTTAGGGACGTCTAACTATGGCTACACCTTC. This codes for CASSLGTSNYGYTF.

This clone was picked up one time. One end of the junction does not line up with germline, which may come from a read error. The chain joins TRBV4-1 to TRBJ1-1, with D possibly being TRBD1 (5 bases). Germline lookup yields CDR1 MGHRA and CDR2 YSYEKL. This CDR3 region has 12 residues. CDR3 sequence reads: CASSQGGTEALF. CDR3 coding DNA: TGCGCCAGCAGCCAAGGGGGCACTGAAGCTCTCTTT.

The chain employs TRBV18 and TRBJ1-2, with TRBD1 matching 9 bases. The germline gives CDR1 KGHSH, CDR2 LQKENI. Germline trimming cut 2 bases from V and 7 bases from J; bases unmatched to any gene: 8. The CDR3 has 15 residues. The CDR3 nucleotides are TGTGCCAGCTCACCAACCACAGGGGGCGCGAGTGGCTACACCTTC. This codes for CASSPTTGGASGYTF.

This clone has a single count. The J gene is TRBJ2-1, the V gene TRBV5-4; 8 positions match TRBD2. The CDR3 spans 13 residues. Trimming took 4 bases from V and 10 from J; bases not matched to a gene: 7. The germline CDR1 and CDR2 sequences are SGHNT and YYREEE (reference sequence). The CDR3 here is CASSIRGGWEQFF. CDR3 nucleotide sequence: TGTGCCAGCAGCATCCGGGGGGGCTGGGAGCAGTTCTTC.

The chain carries TRBV9 and TRBJ2-1; a possible D gene is TRBD1 (6 bases). The germline gives CDR1 SGDLS, CDR2 YYNGEE. V gave up 2 bases and J gave up 2 bases, with 8 bases separating them. The CDR3 totals 14 residues. As DNA, the CDR3 is TGTGCCAGCAGCGTGGGACAAGCCTACAATGAGCAGTTCTTC. Translating gives CASSVGQAYNEQFF.

V usage is TRBV7-9 and J usage is TRBJ2-3; 7 nucleotides line up with TRBD2. V gave up 1 base and J gave up 0 bases; unmatched junction bases: 10. Germline CDR1 is SEHNR and CDR2 is FQNEAQ (reference sequence). The CDR3 extends over 18 amino acids. This CDR3 is CASSLGPPLAASTDTQYF. In nucleotides, the CDR3 is TGTGCCAGCAGCTTAGGTCCCCCTCTAGCGGCGAGCACAGATACGCAGTATTTT.

This chain's CDR3 is CASSAAGTGTYEQYF. In DNA, the CDR3 is TGTGCCAGCAGCGCAGCCGGGACAGGGACCTACGAGCAGTACTTC. The chain is built from TRBV9 and TRBJ2-7; 9 nucleotides agree with TRBD1. Germline V gene lookup returns CDR1 SGDLS and CDR2 YYNGEE. CDR3 length equals 15 residues. V trimming: 3 bases; J trimming: 2 bases; junction bases outside the gene matches: 6.

The chain combines TRBV14 with TRBJ2-1; D ambiguous. V was pared by 4 bases and J by 4 bases, with 5 bases between. CDR3 length equals 12 residues. Germline V gene sequence: CDR1 SGHDN, CDR2 FVKESK. CDR3 residues: CASSRGYNEQFF. In DNA form, the CDR3 reads TGTGCCAGCAGCCGCGGATACAATGAGCAGTTCTTC.

The chain combines TRBV14 with TRBJ1-5; D gene unclear. The germline V gene has CDR1 SGHDN and CDR2 FVKESK. This CDR3 spans 13 amino acids. The ends were cut back, 2 bases at V and 3 bases at J, with 5 bases in the middle. The CDR3 coding sequence is TGTGCCAGCAGCCAACAAGTCAATCAGCCCCAGCATTTT. Amino acid sequence: CASSQQVNQPQHF. The entire variable domain, with the rest obtained from reference TRBV14 and TRBJ1-5, is as follows: EAGVTQFPSHSVIEKGQTVTLRCDPISGHDNLYWYRRVMGKEIKFLLHFVKESKQDESGMPNNRFLAERTGGTYSTLKVQPAELEDSGVYFCASSQQVNQPQHFGDGTRLSIL.

The table lists this clone with a few counts. The gene calls are TRBV7-8 and TRBJ1-1; 7 positions agree with TRBD1. With V trimmed by 2 bases and J by 4 bases, 4 bases remained unmatched. The CDR3 has 14 residues. Germline CDR1 is SGHVS and CDR2 is FQNEAQ. CDR3 in amino acids: CASSLRGQVTEAFF. CDR3 nucleotide sequence: TGTGCCAGCAGCTTAAGGGGGCAGGTCACTGAAGCTTTCTTT. Full variable domain (remainder filled in from reference TRBV7-8 and TRBJ1-1): GAGVSQSPRYKVAKRGQDVALRCDPISGHVSLFWYQQALGQGPEFLTYFQNEAQLDKSGLPSDRFFAERPEGSVSTLKIQRTQQEDSAVYLCASSLRGQVTEAFFGQGTRLTVV.

The J gene is TRBJ2-6, the V gene TRBV19; 8 nucleotides align to TRBD1. Germline V gene lookup returns CDR1 LNHDA and CDR2 SQIVND (reference sequence). V lost 2 bases and J lost 0; bases outside the gene matches: 6. This CDR3 has 18 residues. The CDR3: CASSIFRGLSSGANVLTF. CDR3 in DNA: TGTGCCAGTAGTATATTCAGGGGGCTCTCCTCTGGGGCCAACGTCCTGACTTTC.

V gene TRBV27 combines with J gene TRBJ2-3; no definite D call. Germline V gives CDR1 MNHEY, CDR2 SMNVEV (reference sequence). The CDR3 loop spans 13 amino acids. The V gene lost 4 bases and the J gene lost 4 bases, with 9 bases spanning the gap. The DNA of the CDR3 is TGTGCCAGCAGTTCCCATTCAGCAGATACGCAGTATTTT. It encodes CASSSHSADTQYF.

The table lists this clone with a few counts. One junction end disagrees with the germline gene, perhaps due to a read error. The rearrangement uses TRBV5-3 and TRBJ2-7; D possibly corresponds to TRBD2 (6 bases). TRBV5-3 belongs to the ORF category, with a function that is uncertain. This CDR3 comprises 12 residues. Here the CDR3 DNA reads TGTGCCAGCAGCTTAGAAGGGAGGGAGCAGTACTTC. This translates into CASSLEGREQYF.

The chain is built from TRBV5-6 and TRBJ2-3, with D perhaps matching TRBD2 (6 bases). V gave up 1 base and J gave up 5 bases, with 11 bases separating them. This CDR3 has 14 amino acids. Germline CDR1 and CDR2: SGHDT and YYEEEE. The CDR3 reads CASSLWEERDTQYF. CDR3 coding DNA: TGTGCCAGCAGCTTGTGGGAGGAACGAGATACGCAGTATTTT.

The chain has TRBV6-5 and TRBJ1-1; the D is unclear. The V gene lost 6 bases and the J gene lost 3 bases, with 11 bases spanning the gap. This CDR3 is built from 13 residues. Germline CDR1 is MNHEY and CDR2 is SVGAGI. This chain's CDR3 is CASRAAHYTEAFF. The DNA for the CDR3 is TGTGCCAGCAGGGCAGCCCATTACACTGAAGCTTTCTTT.

J is TRBJ2-5 and V is TRBV12-5; the D call may be TRBD1 or TRBD2 (6 bases each). V lost 4 bases and J lost 3, with 15 bases in between. CDR1 is LGHNT and CDR2 is FRNRAP in the germline V gene. This CDR3 spans 15 amino acids. CDR3 amino acids: CASGWPVRGEETQYF. The CDR3 DNA reads as TGTGCTAGTGGTTGGCCGGTGAGGGGGGAAGAGACCCAGTACTTC.